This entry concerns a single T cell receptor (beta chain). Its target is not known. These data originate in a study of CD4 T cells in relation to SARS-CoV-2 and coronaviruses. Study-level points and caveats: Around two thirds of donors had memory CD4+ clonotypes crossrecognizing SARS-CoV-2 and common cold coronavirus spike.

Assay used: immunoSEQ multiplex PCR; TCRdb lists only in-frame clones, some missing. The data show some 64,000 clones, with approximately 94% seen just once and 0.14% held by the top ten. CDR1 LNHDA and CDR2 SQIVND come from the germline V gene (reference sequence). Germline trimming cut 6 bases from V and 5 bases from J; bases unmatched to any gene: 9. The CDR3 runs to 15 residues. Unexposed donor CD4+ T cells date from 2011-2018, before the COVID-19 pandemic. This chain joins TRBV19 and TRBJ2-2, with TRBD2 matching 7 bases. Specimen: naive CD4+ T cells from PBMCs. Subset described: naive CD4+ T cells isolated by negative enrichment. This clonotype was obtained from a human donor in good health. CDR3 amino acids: CASSPALAATGELFF. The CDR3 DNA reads TGTGCCAGTAGCCCGGCTCTAGCGGCGACCGGGGAGCTGTTTTTT.